A single sample is the source of the 3 T cell receptor beta chains below, sequenced in a study of blood T cells in healthy people across ages. The use of a sample-barcoded 5' primer and a J-beta primer mix characterized a second PCR of roughly 6 to 11 cycles. TCRdb re-analysed the 5' RACE reads in MiXCR, keeping a single row per CDR3 protein. Of approximately 1,100,000 distinct CDR3 sequences listed, under 55% are singletons. The sample consisted of blood. The receptor source for this set is a woman aged 55-75 years in good health.

This clonotype has more than one count but fewer than ten. The CDR3 DNA sequence: TGTGCCAGCAGATATAGGACGACTTCCCGGACCGAGCAGTACTTC. Amino acid sequence: CASRYRTTSRTEQYF. This sequence joins TRBV2 and TRBJ2-7; no clear D. The CDR3 runs 15 residues. In germline, CDR1 is SNHLY, CDR2 FYNNEI. V was pared by 6 bases and J by 6 bases, with 21 bases between.

The J gene is TRBJ2-7, the V gene TRBV3-1; TRBD2 matches at 11 bases. The CDR3 runs to 16 residues. Germline CDR1 reads LGHDT; CDR2 reads YNNKEL (reference sequence). After removal of 4 bases from V and 2 bases from J, the junction contained 7 bases not matched to a gene. The CDR3: CASSPRLAGHAYEQYF. In DNA, the CDR3 is TGTGCCAGCAGCCCTCGACTAGCGGGGCACGCCTACGAGCAGTACTTC.

This clonotype was counted between two and nine times. The CDR3 is CASGGPYRNSPLHF. The CDR3 nucleotides are TGTGCCAGCGGGGGGCCATATAGGAATTCACCCCTCCACTTT. This chain links TRBV6-2 or TRBV6-3 with TRBJ1-6; tentative D call: TRBD1 (6 bases). Germline V gene sequence: CDR1 MNHEY, CDR2 SVGEGT. This CDR3 is built from 14 residues. Deletions cut 8 bases from V and 7 bases from J, with 15 bases between.